Following are 14 T cell receptor beta chains from one sample sequenced in a study of cytomegalovirus exposure and HLA in healthy donors. The PCR had 60 Vbeta and 13 Jbeta primers. Sequencing used immunoSEQ multiplex PCR; TCRdb keeps in-frame clones, though not all of them. The profile shows approximately 54,000 clones, under 90% of them singletons. The sequencing sample was made of PBMCs. The receptor set was obtained from a woman between 18 and 29 years old in good health and CMV-seronegative.

This chain links TRBV7-9 with TRBJ2-3; no clear D. V dropped 6 bases and J dropped 3 bases, with 7 bases sitting between them. The CDR3 consists of 12 residues. The germline V gene encodes CDR1 SEHNR and CDR2 FQNEAQ (reference sequence). The CDR3 region has the DNA TGTGCCAGCAGATCCGGGACAGATACGCAGTATTTT. Residues: CASRSGTDTQYF.

The chain has TRBV30 and TRBJ2-1; perhaps TRBD2 as D (5 bases). Trimming removed 2 bases from V and 2 bases from J, with 10 bases in between. The CDR3 contains 14 residues. CDR1 GTSNPN and CDR2 SVGIG come from the germline V gene (reference sequence). In nucleotides, the CDR3 is TGTGCCTGGAGTCCAGCGGCCGCCTACAATGAGCAGTTCTTC. Translation: CAWSPAAAYNEQFF.

This clone was seen a single time. The chain uses TRBV15 and TRBJ2-7; a possible D gene is TRBD2 (5 bases). V was trimmed by 5 bases and J by 1 base, leaving 12 bases between them. Germline V gives CDR1 LNHNV, CDR2 YYDKDF (reference sequence). The CDR3 sequence is 14 residues long. In nucleotides, the CDR3 is TGTGCCACCAGCTTCCCCGGGGTGTCCTACGAGCAGTACTTC. Encoded protein: CATSFPGVSYEQYF.

For the CDR3, the DNA is TGTGCCAGCCGCCTGGCAGGCATCTACGAGCAGTACTTC. It translates to CASRLAGIYEQYF. The rearrangement links TRBV28 to TRBJ2-5, with D unclear. The J call may not be correct, given that the DNA end is closer to TRBJ2-7. Per the germline V gene, CDR1 is MDHEN and CDR2 is SYDVKM. The CDR3 spans 13 residues.

V is TRBV9 and J is TRBJ1-6, with 9 positions matching TRBD1. The trim removed 0 bases at V and 8 bases at J, leaving 3 bases unmatched. The germline V gene has CDR1 SGDLS and CDR2 YYNGEE. The CDR3 covers 15 residues. The CDR3 DNA reads TGTGCCAGCAGCGTAGCACAGGGGGCGGATTCACCCCTCCACTTT. Translation: CASSVAQGADSPLHF.

The genes are TRBV6-4 and TRBJ2-3, with TRBD2 as a possible D gene (6 bases). Germline assignment: CDR1 MRHNA and CDR2 SNTAGT. This CDR3 spans 18 amino acids. Trimming cost V 4 bases and J 2 bases, with 22 bases left between them. This CDR3 is CASSASIGSEGFTDTQYF. The CDR3 nucleotides read TGTGCCAGCAGTGCGTCCATCGGGAGCGAGGGGTTCACAGATACGCAGTATTTT.

The J gene is TRBJ2-1, the V gene TRBV7-6; 8 bases agree with TRBD2. The ends lost 5 bases at V and 3 bases at J; junction bases unmatched: 6. The CDR3 runs 15 residues. Germline V gives CDR1 SGHVS, CDR2 FNYEAQ. DNA of the CDR3: TGTGCCAGCAGCCTGAGCGGGAGAGGCTACAATGAGCAGTTCTTC. Its protein product is CASSLSGRGYNEQFF.

V is TRBV6-5 and J is TRBJ2-3, with TRBD2 matching over 12 bases. V gave up 5 bases and J gave up 5 bases; unmatched junction bases: 5. The CDR3 consists of 15 residues. Germline assignment: CDR1 MNHEY and CDR2 SVGAGI. CDR3 nucleotide sequence: TGTGCCAGCAGTCGACTAGCGGGAGAGAGAGATACGCAGTATTTT. It yields the protein CASSRLAGERDTQYF.

The chain employs TRBV30 and TRBJ2-5; TRBD1 aligns across 9 bases. The CDR3 totals 13 residues. Looked up from germline, CDR1 is GTSNPN and CDR2 is SVGIG (reference sequence). Germline trimming cut 5 bases from V and 5 bases from J; bases unmatched to any gene: 6. CDR3 in DNA: TGTGCCTGGCGGGACAGGGACATGGAGACCCAGTACTTC. It is translated as CAWRDRDMETQYF.

The chain joins TRBV9 to TRBJ2-1; perhaps TRBD2 as D (5 bases). The germline V and J ends were trimmed by 1 base and 1 base, with 9 bases remaining between them. From germline, CDR1 is SGDLS and CDR2 YYNGEE. The CDR3 is 15 residues long. CDR3 sequence (DNA): TGTGCCAGCAGCGTAACAGCGGCTTCCTACAATGAGCAGTTCTTC. Translated, it gives CASSVTAASYNEQFF.

This sequence joins TRBV5-1 and TRBJ1-1; D is uncertain. Germline CDR1 reads SGHRS; CDR2 reads YFSETQ. The CDR3 is 13 residues long. V lost 2 bases and J lost 4, with 9 bases in between. The CDR3 spells CASSLHRSTEAFF. The CDR3 nucleotides are TGCGCCAGCAGCTTACATCGCTCCACTGAAGCTTTCTTT. The whole variable domain, remainder taken from reference TRBV5-1 and TRBJ1-1, is KAGVTQTPRYLIKTRGQQVTLSCSPISGHRSVSWYQQTPGQGLQFLFEYFSETQRNKGNFPGRFSGRQFSNSRSEMNVSTLELGDSALYLCASSLHRSTEAFFGQGTRLTVV.

The chain couples TRBV28 to TRBJ1-6, with 8 bases matching TRBD1. V trimming: 2 bases; J trimming: 8 bases; junction bases outside the gene matches: 5. The CDR3 extends over 15 amino acids. The germline gives CDR1 MDHEN, CDR2 SYDVKM. CDR3 region: CASSLPGQGDSPLHF. DNA of the CDR3: TGTGCCAGCAGTTTACCTGGACAGGGCGATTCACCCCTCCACTTT.

CDR3 loop: CASSQNPFGGPMNTEAFF. Here the CDR3 DNA reads TGTGCCAGCAGCCAAAACCCTTTCGGGGGGCCTATGAACACTGAAGCTTTCTTT. This chain links TRBV14 with TRBJ1-1; a possible D gene is TRBD1 (6 bases). The CDR3 covers 18 residues. Germline CDR1 SGHDN, CDR2 FVKESK. Trimming removed 2 bases at V and 0 bases at J, with 19 bases between.

This clone was observed a single time. The rearrangement links TRBV28 to TRBJ2-3; 9 positions agree with TRBD2. CDR1 MDHEN and CDR2 SYDVKM come from the germline V gene. The CDR3 contains 18 residues. The ends lost 3 bases at V and 2 bases at J; junction bases unmatched: 12. CDR3 region: CASSFAPSSGGNTDTQYF. As DNA, the CDR3 is TGTGCCAGCAGTTTTGCCCCCAGTAGCGGGGGTAACACAGATACGCAGTATTTT.